The T cell receptor beta chain described here comes from a study of regulatory T cells in long-lasting Graves disease. The overall study: In persistent Graves' disease, antithyroid drugs had been taken for over 5 years and TSH receptor antibodies stayed positive.

Time point reported: persistent/refractory GD, antithyroid drugs over 5 years with positive TRAb. Scientists built the TCR library using RNA that was extracted from PBMCs. Trimming took 2 bases from V and 7 from J; bases not matched to a gene: 4. The germline V gene encodes CDR1 MGHDK and CDR2 SYGVNS. This CDR3 has 13 amino acids. CDR3-region Arm-PCR and iRepertoire HTBI primers produced the TCR beta libraries. TCRdb passed the multiplex PCR reads through MiXCR, listing each CDR3 protein once. There are hundreds of thousands of distinct CDR3 sequences in the sample; around 30% occur only once, and around 42% lies in the top ten. This clonotype has a handful of counts.

The receptor comes from a female donor with Graves disease. The chain uses TRBV25-1 and TRBJ1-2, with 7 positions matching TRBD1. The starting material was peripheral blood mononuclear cells (PBMCs), obtained when the disease was refractory, from a patient treated with antithyroid drugs. CDR3 sequence (DNA): TGTGCCAGCAGTGAACAGGGGGGGATTGGCTACACCTTC. This codes for CASSEQGGIGYTF.